This T cell receptor (beta chain) derives from a study of blood T cell repertoires in COVID-19. The overall study: Acute-phase and convalescent COVID-19 samples originated in the United States, Italy and Spain. The analysed material was cDNA or gDNA that came from T cells, B-cell-depleted T cells, or PBMCs.

Authors' data handling: Nucleated cell counts were estimated from reference gene primer amplification. Sequenced by immunoSEQ multiplex PCR; TCRdb stores in-frame clones only, minus some. V and J calls plus clone size are reproduced from that table; the DNA served to infer D and trimming. This repertoire shows 13,000 to 15,000 clones, 80% to 90% found once; its top ten account for roughly 2.8%. The germline V gene has CDR1 LNHDA and CDR2 SQIVND (reference sequence). V lost 2 bases and J lost 5, with 12 bases in between. The CDR3 is 14 amino acids. Sequences were obtained from peripheral blood. The receptor's source is a human donor in a cohort sampled during active COVID-19. This chain joins TRBV19 and TRBJ2-5; no reliable D call. The CDR3 protein is CASSITVGGETQYF. CDR3 nucleotide sequence: TGTGCCAGTAGTATAACAGTAGGTGGGGAGACCCAGTACTTC.